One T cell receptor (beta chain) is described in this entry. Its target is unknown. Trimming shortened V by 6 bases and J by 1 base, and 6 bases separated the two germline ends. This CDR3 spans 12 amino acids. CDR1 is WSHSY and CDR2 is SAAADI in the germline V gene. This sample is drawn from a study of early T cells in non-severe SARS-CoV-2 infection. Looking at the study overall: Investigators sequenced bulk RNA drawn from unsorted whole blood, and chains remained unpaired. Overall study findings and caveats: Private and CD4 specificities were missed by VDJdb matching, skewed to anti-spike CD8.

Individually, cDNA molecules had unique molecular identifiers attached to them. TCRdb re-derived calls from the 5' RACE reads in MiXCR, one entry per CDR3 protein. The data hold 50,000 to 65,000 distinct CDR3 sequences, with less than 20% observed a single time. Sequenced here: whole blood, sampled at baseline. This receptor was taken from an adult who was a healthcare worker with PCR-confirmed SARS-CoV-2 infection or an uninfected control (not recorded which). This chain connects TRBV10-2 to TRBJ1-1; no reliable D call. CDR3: CASRKENTEAFF. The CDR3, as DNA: TGCGCCAGCAGAAAGGAGAACACTGAAGCTTTCTTT.